This T cell receptor beta chain was captured by sequencing in a study of cytomegalovirus exposure and HLA in healthy donors (TCRdb year 2017). Notes on the research overall: An earlier analysis of several hundred of the donors reported about 300 Gb of sequence data and some 110 million unique TCR beta sequences obtained from around 180 million T cells. Approximately 310 gigabases of sequencing data and 78 million or so unique TCR sequences were included in an early release covering about 620 HLA-typed donors. Of the approximately 400 genotyped donors, around 81% fell in the genetic ancestry cluster associated with self-reported Caucasian donors. The study aimed to test whether cataloging public T cell receptors could reveal signatures of past pathogen exposure. Using immunosequencing, the study profiled T cell repertoires from 666 subjects and related those repertoires to cytomegalovirus serostatus. In addition to the first cohort of roughly 670 subjects, a separate validation cohort of 120 different subjects was used. To predict cytomegalovirus infection status, the study brought together high-throughput TCR immunosequencing, statistical association of individual TCRs with disease status, and machine learning. A later analysis re-analyzed previously published TCR beta repertoires from hundreds of donors and added high-resolution HLA genotyping to study TCR occurrence patterns. In the later analysis, no new phenotypic data were used to find candidate immune exposures; instead, reliance was placed on TCR beta sequences and their occurrence across donors. In an earlier analysis of roughly 580 of the donors, high-throughput TCR beta sequencing was used to judge whether each TCR beta V gene segment behaved as functional or pseudogenic. Donor age, sex, ethnicity and CMV serostatus were collected together with the repertoire data. In a later genetic analysis, genome-wide SNP genotypes for about 60% of the 666 donors were used, and that subset was treated as a discovery cohort. All discovery cohort repertoires had been generated on a single sequencing platform. HLA typing covered class I and class II loci at four-digit resolution. Typing coverage varied by locus: about 629-630 donors for A, B, C, DRB1 and DQB1; more than 500 for DQA1; approximately 610 for DPA1; 450 to 480 for DPB1. A handful of DR-DQ haplotypes were handled as single units for association and clustering because linkage in the cohort was strong. Among around 400 genotyped donors of the cohort, an average of roughly 230,000 unique TCR beta nucleotide sequences was sequenced per donor, of which about 18% were non-productive.

Library preparation was by the immunoSEQ multiplex PCR assay. For the multiplex PCR, a mixture combining 60 forward primers for TCR Vbeta segments and 13 reverse primers for TCR Jbeta segments was used. The CDR3 region of rearranged TCR beta genes was amplified from genomic DNA by a multiplex PCR assay. The amplified TCR beta libraries were sequenced on the Illumina HiSeq System as 87-base-pair reads. The authors' pipeline ran thus. A later analysis tallied roughly 80 million unique TCR beta chains across the 610 or so repertoires, and about 10 million of those chains were shared by two or more donors. To remove PCR and sequencing errors, raw reads were error-corrected and collapsed into unique sequences using a nearest-neighbor algorithm that merged closely related sequences. Alignment of CDR3 sequences to IMGT reference sequences was used to assign V, D and J gene segments. Each retained sequence needed at least a six-nucleotide match to both a V gene segment and a J gene segment. Rearrangements were classified as productive when the CDR3 lacked stop codons and remained in frame with V and J, and all other rearrangements were classified as non-productive. CDR3 was defined by IMGT convention, running from the second conserved V-encoded cysteine to the conserved J-encoded phenylalanine. The earlier analysis of about 560 of the donors excluded any sequence lacking an unambiguous match to a single V gene segment. In an earlier analysis of approximately 590 of the donors, V segments were called functional above 56.7% productive rearrangements and were called segregating when the between-donor standard deviation exceeded 5%. To diagnose cytomegalovirus status from the catalog of TCR beta chain sequences, a statistical classification framework was built. A later analysis assigned V and J genes by comparing TCR nucleotide sequences with IMGT/GENE-DB human TR gene sequences. Using the TCRdist pipeline, a later analysis assigned CDR3 sequences along with most-parsimonious VDJ recombination scenarios. In a later analysis, each TCR beta chain was defined by its CDR3 amino acid sequence together with its V-gene family, and reads lacking a unique V-gene family were excluded. A later analysis removed 500 to 650 highly shared, low-generation-probability nucleotide sequences to deal with suspected cross-contamination and a sequencing artifact. A later analysis calculated a clonal expansion index for each public chain from normalized within-repertoire ranks of inferred template counts. Generation probabilities in a later analysis came from a VDJ recombination model fitted to out-of-frame rearrangements, and those results were checked against IGoR. A later analysis scored TCR-TCR, TCR-HLA and TCR-CMV co-occurrence with hypergeometric tests, applying a repertoire-size bias correction to TCR pairs. To estimate false discovery rates, a later analysis permuted the HLA or CMV assignments 20 times. A later analysis grouped co-occurring TCRs with DBSCAN, adding TCRdist sequence similarity when clustering within HLA-allele-positive subsets. Co-occurrence clustering excluded repertoires with fewer than 30,000 or more than 120,000 public chains, plus five with anomalous nucleotide sharing. TCRdb re-hosts the immuneACCESS table, in-frame sequences only. Its copies lack some clones; in the studies checked, an unresolved V gene accounts for under half of them, and the cause for the rest is not known. V and J calls and clone size are given by that table; D and trimming were obtained from the DNA. Counted in this sample were under 200,000 clones; 75% to 80% of them appeared once. The top ten clones comprise roughly 2.8% of the sample.

Beyond this particular receptor, the publication reports: Immune exposure information for the cohort was limited to CMV serostatus. A group of highly shared sequence variants was considered likely to be a technical artifact of the sequencing pipeline. A later analysis found that most CMV-associated TCR beta chains appeared HLA-restricted, with HLA associations seemingly driven largely by CMV exposure. Roughly uniform sequencing depth across donors was assumed in presence/absence analyses, although this assumption may not hold. A later analysis found that HLA-associated TCR beta chains were more clonally expanded and had lower generation probabilities than equally common non-associated chains. HLA typing was unavailable for some donors at each locus, so association tests used only the typed subset. Because counts were too low, roughly 18 rarely observed V segments, including chromosome 9 orphons, were left out of the earlier analysis of some 640 of the donors. A further reported finding was that TCR beta sequences accurately predicted the HLA-A and HLA-B alleles for most subjects in the first cohort. An association between a missense DCLRE1C variant and V-gene and J-gene trimming of TCR beta chains was found in a later genetic analysis and replicated in an independent cohort. The authors suggested that the approach could potentially be extended to other disease states and immunological phenotypes. Three of the identified cytomegalovirus-associated TCR beta chains were confirmed in vitro to be specific for cytomegalovirus antigens. In the study, roughly 160 TCR beta chains were listed as associated with cytomegalovirus. Specific HLA alleles were associated with about 17,000 TCR beta sequences at a false discovery rate of 0.05 in a later analysis. Broadly in line with IMGT annotations, most TCR beta V segments showed up in productive rearrangements about 90% or about 30% of the time in an earlier analysis of about 500 of the donors. Linkage disequilibrium might explain the correlated functional status among segregating V segments, but an unknown experimental factor could not be excluded. When HLA alleles, especially DR and DQ, strongly co-occurred, TCR associations were difficult to assign to individual alleles. According to a later analysis, parvovirus B19, influenza, CMV and Epstein-Barr virus appeared linked to several top co-occurrence clusters. According to a later genetic analysis, donors in an Asian-associated ancestry cluster had fewer N-insertions in productive TCRs than the approximately 630-donor mean. In a later analysis, the rate of TCR association differed among HLA loci, with DRB1 alleles having the most associated TCRs and HLA-C alleles having the fewest. The 87-base-pair reads could not distinguish some IMGT-functional V segments, including TRBV6-2 and TRBV6-3, so those segments were excluded. The classifier was reported to diagnose cytomegalovirus status with high specificity and sensitivity in both the original and validation cohorts. Most TCR sequences were observed very rarely across donors, whereas some public TCRs were present in many individuals. This cohort had only TCR beta chains sequenced, and the lack of alpha or paired-chain data limited which features could be detected.

A remark on this clone: Its antigen is currently not known. Qualities for individual bases were not recorded, and no much larger clone is one base off.

Per the germline V gene, SGHRS is the CDR1 and YFSETQ is the CDR2. V is trimmed back by 3 bases and J by 3 bases, and the junction contains 12 bases that no gene match accounts for. There are 17 amino acids in the CDR3, from cysteine to phenylalanine inclusive. This entry keeps only the CDR3 DNA: 51 bases, framed from base 1. The cohort was made up of 500 to 800 healthy bone marrow donors. At the time of sampling, every cohort member was nominally healthy, though immune exposures that went unrecorded were likely present. The donor was CMV seropositive and was included in the group of 250 to 300 seropositive cohort members. Every donor gave a peripheral blood sample, and the peripheral blood mononuclear cells from that sample were used for TCR beta sequencing. Genomic DNA was extracted from the blood cell samples with the Qiagen DNeasy Blood Extraction Kit.

Source material: PBMCs. The rearranged segments are TRBV5-1 and TRBJ1-2; a stretch of 9 junction bases matches TRBD1. This TCR was recovered from a middle-aged woman in good health and CMV-seropositive. For the CDR3, the sequence is CASSWDLQGALDYGYTF. The DNA sequence reads TGCGCCAGCAGCTGGGATCTACAGGGGGCCCTTGACTATGGCTACACCTTC.